Sequencing of this T cell receptor (beta chain) was carried out in a study of blood T cell repertoires in COVID-19. The overall study: PBMCs, B-cell-depleted T cells, or T cells were the source of the cDNA or gDNA that made up the material.

Germline assignment: CDR1 SGDLS and CDR2 YYNGEE. Trimming removed 2 bases from V and 3 bases from J; junction bases left unmatched: 18. CDR3 length: 20 amino acids. The method was immunoSEQ multiplex PCR; TCRdb's version includes in-frame clones alone and lacks a portion of them. The sample contains over 100,000 clones, 70% to 90% of which appear only once. The specimen was peripheral blood. The chain links TRBV9 to TRBJ2-2, with 8 bases lining up with TRBD2. The receptor was derived from a human donor in a cohort sampled during active COVID-19. CDR3 loop: CASSVRFAERESVDTGELFF. As DNA, the CDR3 is TGTGCCAGCAGCGTTAGGTTCGCGGAGCGGGAGAGCGTGGACACCGGGGAGCTGTTTTTT.